This is a list of T cell receptor beta chains from one sample in a study of T cell repertoires in aging, cancer and after chemotherapy. TCRdb ran MiXCR on the multiplex PCR reads and lists one entry per CDR3 protein. The sample records more than 1,500 distinct CDR3 sequences, approximately 32% being singletons. The specimen was blood. These receptor sequences come from a human donor with a blood cancer. CDR3s include the opening cysteine and the closing phenylalanine or tryptophan. A D gene is named only where the DNA matches it firmly. Clone size is stated in some rows and not others, as once, few, many or a class when expanded.

clone size: -; D gene: -; V gene: TRBV20-1; J gene: TRBJ1-6; CDR3 protein: CSASGNDNSPLHF; CDR3 DNA: TGCAGTGCTAGCGGTAATGATAATTCACCCCTCCACTTT
clone size: -; D gene: -; V gene: TRBV5-1; J gene: TRBJ2-7; CDR3 protein: CASSSFIGDEQYF; CDR3 DNA: TGCGCCAGCAGCTCGTTTATTGGGGACGAGCAGTACTTC
clone size: medium-sized; D gene: -; V gene: TRBV7-6; J gene: TRBJ1-2; CDR3 protein: CASSPEPGVLNYGYTF; CDR3 DNA: TGTGCCAGCAGCCCCGAGCCGGGGGTCTTAAACTATGGCTACACCTTC
clone size: -; D gene: -; V gene: TRBV18; J gene: TRBJ2-6; CDR3 protein: CASSPFGRPTGANVLTF; CDR3 DNA: TGTGCCAGCTCACCTTTCGGGCGCCCCACTGGGGCCAACGTCCTGACTTTC
clone size: large; D gene: TRBD2; V gene: TRBV11-1; J gene: TRBJ2-3; CDR3 protein: CASSPGGGRGTDTQYF; CDR3 DNA: TGTGCCAGCAGCCCCGGGGGGGGGCGGGGCACAGATACGCAGTATTTT
clone size: large; D gene: TRBD2; V gene: TRBV19; J gene: TRBJ2-3; CDR3 protein: CASSVAGGGDTQYF; CDR3 DNA: TGTGCCAGTAGTGTAGCGGGGGGCGGAGATACGCAGTATTTT
clone size: large; D gene: -; V gene: TRBV19; J gene: TRBJ2-3; CDR3 protein: CASNYGTHTDTQYF; CDR3 DNA: TGTGCCAGTAACTATGGGACACACACAGATACGCAGTATTTT
clone size: large; D gene: -; V gene: TRBV29-1; J gene: TRBJ1-5; CDR3 protein: CSVGKEGTGPQHF; CDR3 DNA: TGCAGCGTTGGGAAAGAGGGGACCGGGCCCCAGCATTTT
clone size: -; D gene: -; V gene: TRBV28; J gene: TRBJ1-2; CDR3 protein: CASLAAGPYGYTF; CDR3 DNA: TGTGCCAGCCTTGCGGCAGGGCCCTATGGCTACACCTTC
clone size: -; D gene: TRBD1; V gene: TRBV20-1; J gene: TRBJ1-1; CDR3 protein: CSARGISVTGGWNTEAFF; CDR3 DNA: TGCAGTGCTAGAGGAATATCAGTGACAGGGGGTTGGAACACTGAAGCTTTCTTT
clone size: -; D gene: -; V gene: TRBV6-5; J gene: TRBJ2-6; CDR3 protein: CASTISGANVLTF; CDR3 DNA: TGTGCCAGCACCATCTCTGGGGCCAACGTCCTGACTTTC
clone size: -; D gene: TRBD1; V gene: TRBV7-2; J gene: TRBJ1-2; CDR3 protein: CASSLFGRTGTGGYTF; CDR3 DNA: TGTGCCAGCAGCTTATTTGGCCGGACAGGGACCGGCGGCTACACCTTC
clone size: -; D gene: -; V gene: TRBV5-6; J gene: TRBJ2-1; CDR3 protein: CASSLNFAGDGEQFF; CDR3 DNA: TGTGCCAGCAGCCTGAACTTCGCCGGGGACGGTGAGCAGTTCTTC
clone size: large; D gene: -; V gene: TRBV29-1; J gene: TRBJ2-5; CDR3 protein: CSVGEETQYF; CDR3 DNA: TGCAGCGTTGGGGAAGAGACCCAGTACTTC
clone size: -; D gene: TRBD1; V gene: TRBV29-1; J gene: TRBJ2-3; CDR3 protein: CSVKRGTGGPQRTDTQYF; CDR3 DNA: TGCAGCGTTAAGCGAGGGACAGGGGGTCCTCAACGAACAGATACGCAGTATTTT
clone size: large; D gene: -; V gene: TRBV24-1; J gene: TRBJ2-3; CDR3 protein: CATSDSNTDTQYF; CDR3 DNA: TGTGCCACCAGTGACTCTAACACAGATACGCAGTATTTT
clone size: medium-sized; D gene: -; V gene: TRBV12-3/TRBV12-4; J gene: TRBJ1-2; CDR3 protein: CASSLDGLYGYTF; CDR3 DNA: TGTGCCAGCAGTCTCGACGGTCTCTATGGCTACACCTTC
clone size: -; D gene: TRBD1; V gene: TRBV6-5; J gene: TRBJ2-3; CDR3 protein: CASSPLRGQGFTDTQYF; CDR3 DNA: TGTGCCAGCAGCCCCCTCCGCGGACAGGGTTTCACAGATACGCAGTATTTT
clone size: -; D gene: -; V gene: TRBV19; J gene: TRBJ2-6; CDR3 protein: CASSPGRRAGANVLTF; CDR3 DNA: TGTGCCAGCAGCCCGGGACGGCGGGCCGGGGCCAACGTCCTGACTTTC
clone size: -; D gene: TRBD1; V gene: TRBV19; J gene: TRBJ2-3; CDR3 protein: CASSPGQGRPDTQYF; CDR3 DNA: TGTGCCAGTAGCCCGGGACAGGGGAGGCCAGATACGCAGTATTTT
clone size: -; D gene: -; V gene: TRBV6-6; J gene: TRBJ1-3; CDR3 protein: CASSYEKGDSGNTIYF; CDR3 DNA: TGTGCCAGCAGTTACGAGAAGGGAGACTCTGGAAACACCATATATTTT
clone size: once; D gene: -; V gene: TRBV6-5; J gene: TRBJ2-6; CDR3 protein: CASGRASGANVLTF; CDR3 DNA: TGTGCCAGCGGCAGGGCCTCTGGGGCCAACGTCCTGACTTTC
clone size: few; D gene: -; V gene: TRBV6-5; J gene: TRBJ2-7; CDR3 protein: CASSSRVPYEQYF; CDR3 DNA: TGTGCCAGCAGTTCCAGGGTCCCCTACGAGCAGTACTTC
clone size: hyperexpanded; D gene: TRBD1; V gene: TRBV29-1; J gene: TRBJ2-3; CDR3 protein: CSVLRWGTGGPQRTDTQYF; CDR3 DNA: TGCAGCGTTCTAAGGTGGGGGACAGGGGGTCCTCAACGAACAGATACGCAGTATTTT
clone size: medium-sized; D gene: -; V gene: TRBV18; J gene: TRBJ2-1; CDR3 protein: CASSPGRASSYNEQFF; CDR3 DNA: TGTGCCAGCTCACCAGGACGGGCCAGCTCCTACAATGAGCAGTTCTTC
clone size: few; D gene: TRBD2; V gene: TRBV5-1; J gene: TRBJ2-1; CDR3 protein: CASSSGTSRNEQFF; CDR3 DNA: TGCGCCAGCAGCTCCGGGACTAGTAGGAATGAGCAGTTCTTC
clone size: few; D gene: -; V gene: TRBV24-1; J gene: TRBJ1-5; CDR3 protein: CATSPSQGFSNQPQHF; CDR3 DNA: TGTGCCACCAGCCCATCTCAGGGGTTTAGCAATCAGCCCCAGCATTTT
clone size: large; D gene: -; V gene: TRBV19; J gene: TRBJ1-5; CDR3 protein: CASSSRGMTDQPQHF; CDR3 DNA: TGTGCCAGTAGTAGCCGGGGGATGACGGATCAGCCCCAGCATTTT
clone size: few; D gene: TRBD2; V gene: TRBV12-3/TRBV12-4; J gene: TRBJ2-7; CDR3 protein: CASGRGNSYEQYF; CDR3 DNA: TGTGCCAGCGGGCGGGGGAACTCCTACGAGCAGTACTTC
clone size: -; D gene: TRBD2; V gene: TRBV10-3; J gene: TRBJ2-1; CDR3 protein: CASPREGLAGGPGYGQFF; CDR3 DNA: TGTGCCAGCCCCCGGGAGGGACTAGCGGGGGGGCCGGGGTATGGGCAGTTCTTC
clone size: few; D gene: -; V gene: TRBV20-1; J gene: TRBJ2-3; CDR3 protein: CSARDLEGRGSTDTQYF; CDR3 DNA: TGCAGTGCTAGAGATCTCGAGGGCAGGGGAAGCACAGATACGCAGTATTTT
clone size: -; D gene: -; V gene: TRBV5-6; J gene: TRBJ2-3; CDR3 protein: CASSLGVTSSTDTQYF; CDR3 DNA: TGTGCCAGCAGCTTGGGGGTAACCTCTAGCACAGATACGCAGTATTTT
clone size: -; D gene: TRBD1; V gene: TRBV20-1; J gene: TRBJ2-2; CDR3 protein: CSARDSRMNTGELFF; CDR3 DNA: TGCAGTGCACGGGACAGTCGAATGAACACCGGGGAGCTGTTTTTT
clone size: -; D gene: TRBD1; V gene: TRBV5-6; J gene: TRBJ2-7; CDR3 protein: CASSLRSGGAAEQYF; CDR3 DNA: TGTGCCAGCAGCTTGAGGTCAGGGGGCGCGGCCGAGCAGTACTTC
clone size: few; D gene: -; V gene: TRBV30; J gene: TRBJ2-4; CDR3 protein: CAWNPGDKNIQYF; CDR3 DNA: TGTGCCTGGAACCCCGGGGACAAAAACATTCAGTACTTC
clone size: -; D gene: -; V gene: TRBV18; J gene: TRBJ1-1; CDR3 protein: CASSPPGQDTEAFF; CDR3 DNA: TGTGCCAGCTCACCACCGGGACAAGACACTGAAGCTTTCTTT
clone size: -; D gene: -; V gene: TRBV12-3/TRBV12-4; J gene: TRBJ1-5; CDR3 protein: CASSYYSNQPQHF; CDR3 DNA: TGTGCCAGCAGTTATTATAGCAATCAGCCCCAGCATTTT
clone size: medium-sized; D gene: TRBD2; V gene: TRBV27; J gene: TRBJ2-7; CDR3 protein: CASSLSMPGGGSYEQYF; CDR3 DNA: TGTGCCAGCAGTTTATCGATGCCCGGGGGAGGGTCCTACGAGCAGTACTTC